This T cell receptor (beta chain) was sequenced during a study of early T cells in non-severe SARS-CoV-2 infection. Study results and limitations: Matching results from VDJdb favored anti-spike CD8 responses, leaving private and CD4 specificities undetected.

Points on this clonotype: Its antigen is not known.

TCRdb used MiXCR to reprocess the 5' RACE reads, holding one entry per CDR3 protein. Here the sample spans tens of thousands of distinct CDR3 sequences, about 8% being singletons. The source material was whole blood, sampled at baseline. The TCR was taken from an adult who was a healthcare worker with PCR-confirmed SARS-CoV-2 infection or an uninfected control (not recorded which).

DNA for the CDR3: TGTGCCAGCACATGGGGGGGGGCCAATCAGCCCCAGCATTTT. As protein: CASTWGGANQPQHF. The genes are TRBV12-3 or TRBV12-4 and TRBJ1-5, with D perhaps matching TRBD1 (6 bases). CDR3 length: 14 residues. Trimming stripped 7 bases from V and 3 bases from J, with 13 bases between.